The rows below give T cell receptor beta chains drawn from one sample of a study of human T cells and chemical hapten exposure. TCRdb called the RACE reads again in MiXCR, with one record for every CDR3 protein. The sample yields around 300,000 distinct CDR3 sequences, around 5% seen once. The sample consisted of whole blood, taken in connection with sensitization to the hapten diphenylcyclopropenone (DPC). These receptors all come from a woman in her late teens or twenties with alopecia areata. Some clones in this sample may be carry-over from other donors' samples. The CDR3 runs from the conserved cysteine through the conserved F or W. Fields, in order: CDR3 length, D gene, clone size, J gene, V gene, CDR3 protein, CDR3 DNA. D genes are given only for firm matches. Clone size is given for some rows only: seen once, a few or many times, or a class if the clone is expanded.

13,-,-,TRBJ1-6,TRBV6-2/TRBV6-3,CASSYSVNSPLHF,TGTGCCAGCAGTTACTCAGTCAATTCACCCCTCCACTTT
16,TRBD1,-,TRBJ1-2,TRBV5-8,CASSWGQPNTNYDYTF,TGTGCCAGCAGCTGGGGACAGCCCAATACCAACTATGACTACACCTTC
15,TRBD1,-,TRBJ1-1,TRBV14,CASSQGTGFSTEAFF,TGTGCCAGCAGCCAGGGGACAGGGTTTAGCACTGAAGCTTTCTTT
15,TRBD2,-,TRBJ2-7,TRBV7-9,CASSLKGTSVNEQYF,TGTGCCAGCAGCTTAAAAGGTACTAGCGTCAACGAGCAGTACTTC
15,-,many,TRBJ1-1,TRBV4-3,CASSQGADLGTEAFF,TGCGCCAGCAGCCAAGGGGCCGACTTGGGCACTGAAGCTTTCTTT
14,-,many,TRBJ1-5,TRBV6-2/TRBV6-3,CASRDRNPNQPQHF,TGTGCCAGCAGGGACAGAAACCCCAATCAGCCCCAGCATTTT
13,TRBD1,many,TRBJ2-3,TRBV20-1,CSAQRQGADTQYF,TGCAGTGCCCAAAGGCAGGGGGCAGATACGCAGTATTTT
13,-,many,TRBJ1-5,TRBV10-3,CATEDKGNQPQHF,TGTGCCACCGAGGACAAGGGCAATCAGCCCCAGCATTTT
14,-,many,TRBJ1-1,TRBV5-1,CASSLSQGRTEAFF,TGCGCCAGCAGCTTGTCACAAGGGCGGACTGAAGCTTTCTTT
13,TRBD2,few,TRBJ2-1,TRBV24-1,CATSDFSGDEQFF,TGTGCCACCAGTGATTTTAGCGGGGATGAGCAGTTCTTC
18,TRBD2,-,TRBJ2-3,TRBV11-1,CASSPGTSGASYTDTQYF,TGTGCCAGCAGCCCCGGGACTAGCGGGGCCTCCTACACAGATACGCAGTATTTT
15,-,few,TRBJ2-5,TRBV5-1,CASSLEQGIGETQYF,TGCGCCAGCAGCTTGGAGCAGGGGATCGGAGAGACCCAGTACTTC
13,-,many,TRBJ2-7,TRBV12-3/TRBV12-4,CASSGANPYEQYF,TGTGCCAGCAGTGGGGCAAACCCGTACGAGCAGTACTTC
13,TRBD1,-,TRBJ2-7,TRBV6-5,CATARDSSYEQYF,TGCGCTACCGCCCGGGACAGTTCCTACGAGCAGTACTTC
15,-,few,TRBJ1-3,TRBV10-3,CAISEGGSSGNTIYF,TGTGCCATCAGTGAAGGAGGTAGCTCTGGAAACACCATATATTTT
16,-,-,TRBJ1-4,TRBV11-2,CASSGRDGPTNEKLFF,TGTGCCAGCAGCGGGAGGGACGGTCCAACTAATGAAAAACTGTTTTTT
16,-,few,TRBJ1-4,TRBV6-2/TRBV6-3,CASGEEYGKGNEKLFF,TGTGCCAGCGGAGAGGAGTACGGAAAAGGAAATGAAAAACTGTTTTTT
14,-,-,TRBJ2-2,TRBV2,CASRGTARAGELFF,TGTGCCAGCAGAGGGACCGCTAGGGCCGGGGAGCTGTTTTTT
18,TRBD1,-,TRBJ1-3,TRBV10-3,CAISEVLGQGGSGNTIYF,TGTGCCATCAGTGAAGTTCTGGGACAGGGGGGCTCTGGAAACACCATATATTTT
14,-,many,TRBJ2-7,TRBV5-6,CASREGLRPHEQYF,TGTGCCAGCAGGGAGGGACTCCGACCCCACGAGCAGTACTTC
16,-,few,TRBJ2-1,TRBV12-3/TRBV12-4,CASSPNGLAKYNEQFF,TGTGCCAGCAGCCCCAACGGGCTAGCGAAATACAATGAGCAGTTCTTC
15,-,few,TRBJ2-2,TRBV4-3,CASSQAALRSGELFF,TGCGCCAGCAGCCAAGCGGCGCTCCGCTCCGGGGAGCTGTTTTTT
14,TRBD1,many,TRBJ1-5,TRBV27,CASRPGQGRQPQHF,TGTGCCAGCAGGCCGGGACAGGGGAGGCAGCCCCAGCATTTT
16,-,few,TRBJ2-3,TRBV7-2,CASSLGSAGSTDTQYF,TGTGCCAGCAGCTTAGGTTCGGCAGGTAGCACAGATACGCAGTATTTT
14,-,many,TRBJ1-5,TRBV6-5,CASSYSRFNQPQHF,TGTGCCAGCAGTTACTCCAGGTTCAATCAGCCCCAGCATTTT
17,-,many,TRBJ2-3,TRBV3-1,CASSQVTTRGPTDTQYF,TGTGCCAGCAGCCAAGTCACCACGCGGGGGCCAACAGATACGCAGTATTTT
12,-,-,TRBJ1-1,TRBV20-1,CSASRDNTEAFF,TGCAGTGCATCCAGGGATAACACTGAAGCTTTCTTT
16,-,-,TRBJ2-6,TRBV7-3,CASSYLKGSGANVLTF,TGTGCCAGCAGCTATCTAAAAGGCTCTGGGGCCAACGTCCTGACTTTC
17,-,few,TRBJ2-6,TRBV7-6,CASSLGRLGSGANVLTF,TGTGCCAGCAGCTTAGGGCGGCTGGGCTCTGGGGCCAACGTCCTGACTTTC
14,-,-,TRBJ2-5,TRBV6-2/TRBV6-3,CASSYEQMQETQYF,TGTGCCAGCAGTTACGAGCAGATGCAAGAGACCCAGTACTTC
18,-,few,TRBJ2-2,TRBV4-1,CASSRFPGPFTNTGELFF,TGCGCCAGCAGCCGTTTTCCGGGACCATTCACGAACACCGGGGAGCTGTTTTTT
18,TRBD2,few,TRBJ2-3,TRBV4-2,CASSQAKVTSVSTDTQYF,TGTGCCAGCAGCCAAGCCAAGGTGACTAGCGTTAGCACAGATACGCAGTATTTT
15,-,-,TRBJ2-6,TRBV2,CASGDRGHGANVLTF,TGTGCCAGCGGGGATCGAGGGCATGGGGCCAACGTCCTGACTTTC
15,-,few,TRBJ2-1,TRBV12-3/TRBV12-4,CASSLERGAYNEQFF,TGTGCCAGCAGTTTAGAGAGGGGGGCCTACAATGAGCAGTTCTTC
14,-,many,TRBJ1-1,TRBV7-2,CASSSAIRLGAAFF,TGTGCCAGCAGCTCCGCCATAAGGCTCGGAGCGGCTTTCTTT
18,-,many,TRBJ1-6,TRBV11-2,CASSPVPFTGLYNSPLHF,TGTGCCAGCAGCCCCGTCCCCTTTACAGGGTTATATAATTCACCCCTCCACTTT
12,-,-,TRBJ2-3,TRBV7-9,CASSLGAITQYF,TGTGCCAGCAGCTTGGGGGCGATTACGCAGTATTTT
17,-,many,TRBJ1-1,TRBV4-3,CASSQDANPVRATEAFF,TGCGCCAGCAGCCAAGATGCCAACCCGGTCAGGGCCACTGAAGCTTTCTTT
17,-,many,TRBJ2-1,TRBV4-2,CASSHRAGGLSDNEQFF,TGTGCCAGCAGCCATAGGGCTGGGGGGCTTTCGGACAATGAGCAGTTCTTC
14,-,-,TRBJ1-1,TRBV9,CASSRGAGDTEAFF,TGTGCCAGCAGCAGAGGGGCGGGGGACACTGAAGCTTTCTTT
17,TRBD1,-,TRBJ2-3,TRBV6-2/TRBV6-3,CASNRRWTGRITDTQYF,TGTGCCAGCAATAGGAGATGGACAGGGAGGATCACAGATACGCAGTATTTT
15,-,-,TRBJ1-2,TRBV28,CASSILPGRVGGYTF,TGTGCCAGCAGTATACTCCCCGGCAGGGTAGGAGGCTACACCTTC
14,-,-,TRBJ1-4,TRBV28,CASSTGLEGEKLFF,TGTGCCAGCAGTACGGGGTTAGAGGGAGAAAAACTGTTTTTT
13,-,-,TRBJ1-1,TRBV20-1,CSARDKGNTEAFF,TGCAGTGCTAGAGATAAAGGAAACACTGAAGCTTTCTTT
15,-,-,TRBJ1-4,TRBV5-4,CASSLDGKGLEKLFF,TGTGCCAGCAGCTTGGATGGGAAGGGATTGGAAAAACTGTTTTTT
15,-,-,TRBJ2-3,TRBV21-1,CASSKDGKRTDTQYF,TGTGCCAGCAGCAAAGATGGTAAAAGGACAGATACGCAGTATTTT
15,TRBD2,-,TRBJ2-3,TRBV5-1,CASSSSGTSTDTQYF,TGCGCCAGCAGCTCTAGCGGAACTAGCACAGATACGCAGTATTTT
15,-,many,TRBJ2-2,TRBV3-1,CASSRVGVNTGELFF,TGTGCCAGCAGCCGAGTAGGGGTAAACACCGGGGAGCTGTTTTTT
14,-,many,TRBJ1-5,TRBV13,CASSLAGTGQPQHF,TGTGCCAGCAGCTTAGCGGGGACCGGGCAGCCCCAGCATTTT
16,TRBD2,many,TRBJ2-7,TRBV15,CATSRDREGIAHEQYF,TGTGCCACCAGCAGAGATAGGGAGGGGATCGCCCACGAGCAGTACTTC
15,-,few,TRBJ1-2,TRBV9,CASSPQLGGNYGYTF,TGTGCCAGCAGCCCCCAACTAGGGGGGAACTATGGCTACACCTTC
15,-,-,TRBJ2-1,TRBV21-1,CASSKQGSSYNEQFF,TGTGCCAGCAGCAAACAGGGGAGCTCCTACAATGAGCAGTTCTTC
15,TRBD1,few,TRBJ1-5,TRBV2,CASSSRQGASQPQHF,TGTGCCAGCAGCTCAAGACAGGGTGCTAGTCAGCCCCAGCATTTT
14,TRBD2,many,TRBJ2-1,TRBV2,CASSEGGLYNEQFF,TGTGCCAGCAGTGAAGGGGGACTATACAATGAGCAGTTCTTC
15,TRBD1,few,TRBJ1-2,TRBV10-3,CAISESRTGVYGYTF,TGTGCCATCAGTGAATCCAGGACAGGAGTGTATGGCTACACCTTC
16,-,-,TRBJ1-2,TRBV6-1,CASSPSGSTRRDGYTF,TGTGCCAGCAGTCCCTCGGGGTCCACTCGGAGGGACGGCTACACCTTC
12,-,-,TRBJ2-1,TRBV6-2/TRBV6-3,CASRDSYNERFF,TGTGCCAGCAGAGACTCCTACAATGAGCGGTTCTTC
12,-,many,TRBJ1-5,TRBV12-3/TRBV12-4,CASSLGNQPQHF,TGTGCCAGCAGTTTAGGCAATCAGCCCCAGCATTTT